This record concerns one TCR beta chain sequence. Germline V CDR1 and CDR2: MNHEY, SVGEGT. There are 15 residues in the CDR3. V trimming: 8 bases; J trimming: 0 bases; junction bases outside the gene matches: 7. These data belong to a study of T cells in Graves' hyperthyroidism and ophthalmopathy. On the study more broadly: Once the initial diagnosis was made, peripheral blood was obtained before any treatment.

TCR beta CDR3 sequences were amplified from RNA transcripts. First-round RT-PCR of the TCR CDR3 relied on the HTBI primer set. TCRdb reprocessed the multiplex PCR reads via MiXCR and lists one record per CDR3 protein. The table includes a few hundred thousand distinct CDR3 sequences, less than 20% detected once. Sequencing was done on a sample of blood. This clonotype originated in a woman aged 25 to 39 with Graves' hyperthyroidism. The V call is TRBV6-2 or TRBV6-3, the J call TRBJ2-1; the match to TRBD1 covers 7 bases. The CDR3 is CASGKTGNSYNEQFF. The CDR3 region has the DNA TGTGCCAGCGGAAAGACAGGGAACTCCTACAATGAGCAGTTCTTC.